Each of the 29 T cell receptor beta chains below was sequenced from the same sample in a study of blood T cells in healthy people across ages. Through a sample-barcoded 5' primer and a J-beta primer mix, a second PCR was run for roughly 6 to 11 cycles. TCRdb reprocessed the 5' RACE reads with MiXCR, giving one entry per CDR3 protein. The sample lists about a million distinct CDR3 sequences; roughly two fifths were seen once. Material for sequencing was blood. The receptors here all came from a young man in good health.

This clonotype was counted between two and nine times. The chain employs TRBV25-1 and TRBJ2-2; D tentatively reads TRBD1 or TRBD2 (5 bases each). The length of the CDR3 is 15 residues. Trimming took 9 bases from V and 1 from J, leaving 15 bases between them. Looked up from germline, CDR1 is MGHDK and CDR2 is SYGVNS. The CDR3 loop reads CASKGDQKNTGELFF. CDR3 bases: TGTGCCAGTAAAGGGGACCAGAAGAACACCGGGGAGCTGTTTTTT.

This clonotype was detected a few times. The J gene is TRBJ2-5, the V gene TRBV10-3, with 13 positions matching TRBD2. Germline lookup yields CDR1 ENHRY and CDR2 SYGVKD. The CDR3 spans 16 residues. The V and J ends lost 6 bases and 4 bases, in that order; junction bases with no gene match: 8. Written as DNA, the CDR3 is TGTGCCATCAGCAGTACTAGCGGGGGGGCCGGAGAGACCCAGTACTTC. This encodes CAISSTSGGAGETQYF.

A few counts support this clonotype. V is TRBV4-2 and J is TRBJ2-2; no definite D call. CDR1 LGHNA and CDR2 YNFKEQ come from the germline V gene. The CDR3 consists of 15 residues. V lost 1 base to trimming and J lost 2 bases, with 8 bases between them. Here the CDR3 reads CASSQGIENTGELFF. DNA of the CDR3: TGTGCCAGCAGCCAAGGGATAGAAAACACCGGGGAGCTGTTTTTT.

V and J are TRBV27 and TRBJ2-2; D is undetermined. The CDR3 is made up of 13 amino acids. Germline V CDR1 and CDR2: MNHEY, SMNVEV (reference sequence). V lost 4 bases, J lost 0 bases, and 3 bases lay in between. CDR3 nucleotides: TGTGCCAGCAGTTACGCGAACACCGGGGAGCTGTTTTTT. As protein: CASSYANTGELFF.

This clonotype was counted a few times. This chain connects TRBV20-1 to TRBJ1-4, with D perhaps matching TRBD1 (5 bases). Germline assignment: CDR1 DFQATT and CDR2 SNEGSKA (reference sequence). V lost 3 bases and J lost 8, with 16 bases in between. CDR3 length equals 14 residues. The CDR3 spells CSARAPHKGEKLFF. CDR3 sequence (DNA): TGCAGTGCTAGGGCCCCCCACAAGGGGGAAAAACTGTTTTTT.

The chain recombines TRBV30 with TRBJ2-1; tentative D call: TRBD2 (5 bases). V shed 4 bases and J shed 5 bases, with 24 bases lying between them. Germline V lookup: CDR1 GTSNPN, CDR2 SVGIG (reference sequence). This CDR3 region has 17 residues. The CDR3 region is CAWNPGRIRLGNNEQFF. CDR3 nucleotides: TGTGCCTGGAACCCGGGGAGAATACGTCTGGGGAACAATGAGCAGTTCTTC.

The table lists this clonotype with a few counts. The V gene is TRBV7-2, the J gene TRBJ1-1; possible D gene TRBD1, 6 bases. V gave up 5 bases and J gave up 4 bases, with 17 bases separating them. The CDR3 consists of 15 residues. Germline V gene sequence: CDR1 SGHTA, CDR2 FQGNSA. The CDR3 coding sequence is TGTGCCAGCAGCGTTGTCGCAGGGGAAGGCACTGAAGCTTTCTTT. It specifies CASSVVAGEGTEAFF. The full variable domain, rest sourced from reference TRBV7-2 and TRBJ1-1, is GAGVSQSPSNKVTEKGKDVELRCDPISGHTALYWYRQSLGQGLEFLIYFQGNSAPDKSGLPSDRFSAERTGGSVSTLTIQRTQQEDSAVYLCASSVVAGEGTEAFFGQGTRLTVV.

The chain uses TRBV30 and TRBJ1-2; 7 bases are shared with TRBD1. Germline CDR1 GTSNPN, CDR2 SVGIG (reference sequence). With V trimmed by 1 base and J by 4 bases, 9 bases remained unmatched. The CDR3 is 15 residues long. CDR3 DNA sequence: TGTGCCTGGAGTGCAGGCTACAGGGGAGTCTATGGCTACACCTTC. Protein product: CAWSAGYRGVYGYTF.

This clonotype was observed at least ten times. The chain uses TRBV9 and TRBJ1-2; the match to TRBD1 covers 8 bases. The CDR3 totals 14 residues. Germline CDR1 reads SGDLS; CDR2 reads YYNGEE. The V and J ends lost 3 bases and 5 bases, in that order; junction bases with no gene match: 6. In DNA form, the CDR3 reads TGTGCCAGCAGCGACAGGACAGGGCGGTATGGCTACACCTTC. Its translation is CASSDRTGRYGYTF.

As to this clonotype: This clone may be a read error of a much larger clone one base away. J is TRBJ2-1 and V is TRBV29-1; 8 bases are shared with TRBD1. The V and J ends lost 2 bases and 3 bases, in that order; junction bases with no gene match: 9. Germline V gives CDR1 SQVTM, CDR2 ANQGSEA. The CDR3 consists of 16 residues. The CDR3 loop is CSVEPRGQSFYNEQFF. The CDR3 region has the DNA TGCAGCGTTGAACCCAGGGGGCAAAGCTTCTACAATGAGCAGTTCTTC.

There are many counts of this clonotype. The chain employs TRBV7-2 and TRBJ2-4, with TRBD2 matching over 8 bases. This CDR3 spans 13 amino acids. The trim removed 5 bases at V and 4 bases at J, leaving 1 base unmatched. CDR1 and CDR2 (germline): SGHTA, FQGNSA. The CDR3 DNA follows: TGTGCCAGCAGCACGGGAGGGAAAAACATTCAGTACTTC. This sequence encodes CASSTGGKNIQYF.

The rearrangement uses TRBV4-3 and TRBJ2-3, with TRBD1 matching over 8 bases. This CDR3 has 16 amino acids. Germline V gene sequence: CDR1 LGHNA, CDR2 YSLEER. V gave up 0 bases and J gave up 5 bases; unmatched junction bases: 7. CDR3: CASSQDLAGGIDTQYF. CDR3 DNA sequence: TGCGCCAGCAGCCAAGATCTGGCAGGGGGCATAGATACGCAGTATTTT.

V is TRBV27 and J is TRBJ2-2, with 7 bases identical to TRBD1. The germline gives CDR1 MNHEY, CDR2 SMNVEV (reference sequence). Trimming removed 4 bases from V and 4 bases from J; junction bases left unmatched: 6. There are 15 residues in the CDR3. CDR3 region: CASSSGQAGTGELFF. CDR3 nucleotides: TGTGCCAGCAGTTCCGGACAGGCCGGCACCGGGGAGCTGTTTTTT.

CDR3 loop: CSAPTHRQETQYF. CDR3 coding DNA: TGCAGTGCGCCAACCCATAGACAAGAGACCCAGTACTTC. V and J are TRBV20-1 and TRBJ2-5; D is uncertain. Germline V gene sequence: CDR1 DFQATT, CDR2 SNEGSKA (reference sequence). The CDR3 has 13 residues. Trimming took off 6 bases at V and 2 bases at J, with 13 bases between the two ends.

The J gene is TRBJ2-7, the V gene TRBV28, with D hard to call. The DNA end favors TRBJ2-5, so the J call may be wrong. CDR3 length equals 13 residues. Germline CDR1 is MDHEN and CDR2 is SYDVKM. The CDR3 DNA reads TGTGCCAGCAGTTTTGGATATCGAGAGACCCAGTACTTC. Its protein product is CASSFGYRETQYF.

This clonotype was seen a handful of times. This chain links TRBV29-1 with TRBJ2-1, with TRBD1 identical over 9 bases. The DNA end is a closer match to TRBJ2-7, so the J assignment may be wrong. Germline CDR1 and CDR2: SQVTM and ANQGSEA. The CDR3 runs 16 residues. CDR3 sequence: CSTRDRAWGAYNEQYF. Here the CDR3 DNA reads TGCAGCACCCGGGACAGGGCTTGGGGCGCCTACAATGAGCAGTACTTC.

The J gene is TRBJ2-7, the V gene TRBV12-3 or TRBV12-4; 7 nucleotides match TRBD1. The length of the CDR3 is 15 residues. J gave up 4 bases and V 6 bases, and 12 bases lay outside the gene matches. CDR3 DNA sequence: TGTGCCAGCAGCCACGGCGGGTACAGGGGATACGAGCAGTACTTC. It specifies CASSHGGYRGYEQYF.

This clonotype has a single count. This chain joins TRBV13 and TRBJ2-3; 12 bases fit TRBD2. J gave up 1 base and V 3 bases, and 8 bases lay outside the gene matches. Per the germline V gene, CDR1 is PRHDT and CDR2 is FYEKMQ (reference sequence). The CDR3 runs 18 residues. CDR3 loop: CASSLTSGGAKGTDTQYF. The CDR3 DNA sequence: TGTGCCAGCAGCTTGACTAGCGGGGGCGCGAAGGGCACAGATACGCAGTATTTT.

The chain's CDR3 is CSAFIAGPNTGELFF. The CDR3, as DNA: TGCAGTGCTTTCATAGCGGGACCGAACACCGGGGAGCTGTTTTTT. The genes are TRBV20-1 and TRBJ2-2; 8 positions match TRBD2. This CDR3 has 15 residues. Germline V lookup: CDR1 DFQATT, CDR2 SNEGSKA (reference sequence). J lost 0 bases, V lost 5 bases, and 5 bases had no gene match.

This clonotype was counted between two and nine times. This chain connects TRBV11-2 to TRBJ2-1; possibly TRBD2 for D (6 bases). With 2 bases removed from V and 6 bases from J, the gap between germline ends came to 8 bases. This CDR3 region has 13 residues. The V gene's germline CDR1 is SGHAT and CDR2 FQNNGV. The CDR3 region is CASSLPGLNEQFF. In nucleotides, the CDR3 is TGTGCCAGCAGCTTACCGGGACTCAATGAGCAGTTCTTC.

CDR3 bases: TGTGCCAGCAGTGAGGACAGACTAGCCAAAAACATTCAGTACTTC. It is translated as CASSEDRLAKNIQYF. J is TRBJ2-4 and V is TRBV2; TRBD1 might be the D (6 bases). V was shortened by 3 bases and J by 0 bases, with 9 bases between the two germline ends. This CDR3 contains 15 residues. Per the germline V gene, CDR1 is SNHLY and CDR2 is FYNNEI.

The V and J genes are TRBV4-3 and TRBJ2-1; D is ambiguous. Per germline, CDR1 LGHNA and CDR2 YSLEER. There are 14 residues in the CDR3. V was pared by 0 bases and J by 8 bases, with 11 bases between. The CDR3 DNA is TGCGCCAGCAGCCAAGATTTGCAGTACGATGAGCAGTTCTTC. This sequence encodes CASSQDLQYDEQFF.

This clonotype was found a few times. Here the CDR3 reads CASSRDREDADTQYF. The CDR3 DNA is TGTGCCAGCAGCCGAGACAGGGAAGATGCAGATACGCAGTATTTT. This sequence joins TRBV11-2 and TRBJ2-3, with 7 positions matching TRBD1. The CDR3 is 15 amino acids. Germline CDR1 and CDR2: SGHAT and FQNNGV. V was clipped by 5 bases and J by 4 bases; unmatched bases: 9.

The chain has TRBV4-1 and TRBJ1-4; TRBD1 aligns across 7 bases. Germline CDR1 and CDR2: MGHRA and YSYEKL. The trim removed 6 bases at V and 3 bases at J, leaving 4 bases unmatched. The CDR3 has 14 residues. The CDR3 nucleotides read TGCGCCAGCAGGAATGGGACAGCTAATGAAAAACTGTTTTTT. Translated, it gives CASRNGTANEKLFF.

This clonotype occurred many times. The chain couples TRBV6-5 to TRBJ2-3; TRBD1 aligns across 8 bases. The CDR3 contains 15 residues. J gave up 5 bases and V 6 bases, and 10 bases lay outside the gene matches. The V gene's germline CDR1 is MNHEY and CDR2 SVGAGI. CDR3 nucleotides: TGTGCCAGCAGCCTTCGGACAGGGCAGGGAGATACGCAGTATTTT. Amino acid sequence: CASSLRTGQGDTQYF.

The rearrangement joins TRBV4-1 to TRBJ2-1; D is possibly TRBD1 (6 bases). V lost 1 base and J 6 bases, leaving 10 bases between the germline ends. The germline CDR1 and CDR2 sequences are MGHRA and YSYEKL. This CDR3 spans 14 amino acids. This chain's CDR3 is CASSQARGGNEQFF. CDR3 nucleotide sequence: TGCGCCAGCAGCCAAGCCCGAGGGGGCAATGAGCAGTTCTTC.

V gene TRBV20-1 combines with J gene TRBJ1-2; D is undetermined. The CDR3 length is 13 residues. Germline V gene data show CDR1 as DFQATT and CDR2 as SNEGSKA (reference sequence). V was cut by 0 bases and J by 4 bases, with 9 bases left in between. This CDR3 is CSARDGGVYGYTF. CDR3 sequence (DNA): TGCAGTGCTAGAGATGGCGGAGTCTATGGCTACACCTTC.

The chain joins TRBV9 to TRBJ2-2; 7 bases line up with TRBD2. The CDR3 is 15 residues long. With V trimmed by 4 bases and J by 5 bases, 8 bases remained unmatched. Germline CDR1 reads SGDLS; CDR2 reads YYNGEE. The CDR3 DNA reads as TGTGCCAGCAGCTCGGAGGGAGGGCCTACCGGGGAGCTGTTTTTT. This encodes CASSSEGGPTGELFF. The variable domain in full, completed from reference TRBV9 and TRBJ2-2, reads DSGVTQTPKHLITATGQRVTLRCSPRSGDLSVYWYQQSLDQGLQFLIQYYNGEERAKGNILERFSAQQFPDLHSELNLSSLELGDSALYFCASSSEGGPTGELFFGEGSRLTVL.

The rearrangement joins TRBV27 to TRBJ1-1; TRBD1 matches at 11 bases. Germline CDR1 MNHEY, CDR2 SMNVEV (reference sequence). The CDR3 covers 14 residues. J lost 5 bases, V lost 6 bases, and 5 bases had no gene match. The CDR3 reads CASRKGTGGTEAFF. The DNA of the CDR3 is TGTGCCAGCAGAAAAGGGACAGGGGGTACTGAAGCTTTCTTT.